Listed below are T cell receptor beta chains from one sample, sequenced in a study of blood T cell repertoires in COVID-19. Clones were sequenced by immunoSEQ multiplex PCR, and TCRdb holds only the in-frame ones, with some missing. The data hold around 260,000 clones, with about 86% observed a single time. Sequenced input: peripheral blood. Receptors were obtained from a man aged 30-40 years with active or convalescent COVID-19. CDR3s include the opening cysteine and the closing phenylalanine or tryptophan.

cdr3_aa v_call cdr3_length j_call
CASSLKGTGEWPQHF TRBV3-1/TRBV3-2 15 TRBJ1-5
CASSFNTDNEQFF TRBV27 13 TRBJ2-1
CASSFDGLPKGETQYF TRBV5-1 16 TRBJ2-5
CASSQARQENQPQHF TRBV4-1 15 TRBJ1-5
CAWHHTRQGYGYTF TRBV30 14 TRBJ1-2
CASSPSTRETQYF TRBV18 13 TRBJ2-5
CASSEGQGAYEQYF TRBV9 14 TRBJ2-7
CASSESTPGLAFGEQYF TRBV10-1 17 TRBJ2-7
CATSGGTGGTQAFF TRBV15 14 TRBJ1-1
CASSQDPGYEQYF TRBV14 13 TRBJ2-7
CASRSGPSDTQYF TRBV4-1 13 TRBJ2-3
CASSLVLGGSYEQYF TRBV7-8 15 TRBJ2-7
CSVGDREGTGELFF TRBV29-1 14 TRBJ2-2
CASSLVAETEAFF TRBV5-1 13 TRBJ1-1
CSVDRLAGGTGELFF TRBV29-1 15 TRBJ2-2
CATSDNSGGAYNEQFF TRBV24-1 16 TRBJ2-1
CASSRGEGYGYTF TRBV5-4 13 TRBJ1-2
CASSLARAASTDTQYF TRBV5-4 16 TRBJ2-3
CASSLQPGMDSPLHF TRBV5-1 15 TRBJ1-6
CASSRDSTGTGELFF TRBV27 15 TRBJ2-2
CASSLITTSGGPKVGEQYF TRBV7-3 19 TRBJ2-7
CASSETRQGTYGYTF TRBV10-1 15 TRBJ1-2
CASSTTGWADTQYF TRBV19 14 TRBJ2-3
CSVSPGTKTDTQYF TRBV29-1 14 TRBJ2-3
CASNRGERDTLHF TRBV7-9 13 TRBJ1-6
CASSQDRGLYQPQHF TRBV6-2/TRBV6-3 15 TRBJ1-5
CASSDRAGGLETQYF TRBV6-4 15 TRBJ2-5
CASSLGGMEIYGYTF TRBV11-2 15 TRBJ1-2
CASGQGTANYNEQFF TRBV27 15 TRBJ2-1
CASSSTFPGGGASNTGELFF TRBV9 20 TRBJ2-2
CASSKWTGAGGDGYTF TRBV5-5 16 TRBJ1-2
CASSLGGQGNQPQHF TRBV5-1 15 TRBJ1-5
CASSSRTGVADTQYF TRBV11-2 15 TRBJ2-3
CASSLSRSGLTDTQYF TRBV14 16 TRBJ2-3
CASRTGTGSYEQYF TRBV6-5 14 TRBJ2-7
CAWSRGLLSTGELFF TRBV30 15 TRBJ2-2
CASSYWPRNGYTF TRBV6-5 13 TRBJ1-2
CASSHSFGLGGFSYEQYF TRBV5-8 18 TRBJ2-7
CASSRAFVGGSQETQYF TRBV7-9 17 TRBJ2-5
CASSESRRGYDTGELFF TRBV10-1 17 TRBJ2-2
CASSQSGRSGYTF TRBV27 13 TRBJ1-2
CATRYGTGDGYTF TRBV6-5 13 TRBJ1-2
CASSPRGDLIRGYTF TRBV27 15 TRBJ1-2
CASLLARLFNYGYTF TRBV6-5 15 TRBJ1-2
CASSDPGTSWGEQYF TRBV7-2 15 TRBJ2-7
CASSTYRGRIPPRGYTF TRBV19 17 TRBJ1-2
CASEGHRESYNEQFF TRBV10-2 15 TRBJ2-1
CASSRGQGEVTNEKLFF TRBV19 17 TRBJ1-4
CASSISPQGSTSPLHF TRBV19 16 TRBJ1-6
CASSLVMARNLIETQYF TRBV7-9 17 TRBJ2-5
CASSLVETYEQYF TRBV7-9 13 TRBJ2-7
CASSSWTGQETQYF TRBV7-8 14 TRBJ2-5
CASSDSKGGYTF TRBV6-5 12 TRBJ1-2
CASSQDRAGNTIYF TRBV4-1 14 TRBJ1-3
CASRARSSGTDTQYF TRBV7-2 15 TRBJ2-3
CASSQDHRQISGNTIYF TRBV4-3 17 TRBJ1-3
CASSSRPSGGTNTGELFF TRBV5-5 18 TRBJ2-2
CASSYSTPQETQYF TRBV6-6 14 TRBJ2-5
CASSLRRNTEAFF TRBV27 13 TRBJ1-1
CASTLGYSNQPQHF TRBV7-2 14 TRBJ1-5